Listed below are T cell receptor beta chains from one sample, sequenced in a study of T cell changes during pregnancy in multiple sclerosis. Here immunoSEQ multiplex PCR was the method, and the copy in TCRdb shows in-frame clones only, minus some. The table records over 70,000 clones, 92% of them present only once. The source material was peripheral blood, sampled in the first trimester of pregnancy. The receptors stem from a female donor in good health, enrolled as a control in a pregnancy study. CDR3s include the opening cysteine and the closing phenylalanine or tryptophan. A D gene is named only where the DNA matches it firmly. Only part of the rows carry a size: once, few, many, or a class if the clone is expanded.

>TRBJ2-1|-|TRBV5-1|14|TRBD2
TGCGCCAGCAGTGATCCGGGACTAGCCAATGAGCAGTTCTTC
CASSDPGLANEQFF
>TRBJ1-2|-|TRBV9|15|-
TGTGCCAGCAGCGTAAGCCCAGGGGTTGAGTATGGCTACACCTTC
CASSVSPGVEYGYTF
>TRBJ2-7|-|TRBV7-8|12|TRBD2
TGTGCCAGAAGCGGGAGGGGATACGAGCAGTACTTC
CARSGRGYEQYF
>TRBJ2-5|-|TRBV5-1|15|TRBD1
TGCGCCAGCAGCTCGGGACAGGGGGCATTGGAGACCCAGTACTTC
CASSSGQGALETQYF
>TRBJ2-5|-|TRBV6-1|13|-
TGTGCCAGCAGAGTCTCGGGGCAAGAGACCCAGTACTTC
CASRVSGQETQYF
>TRBJ2-5|-|TRBV9|16|TRBD2
TGTGCCAGTTCAAGGTTGCTAGCGGGACCAGTGGAGACCCAGTACTTC
CASSRLLAGPVETQYF
>TRBJ2-1|-|TRBV7-9|12|-
TGTGCCAGCAGCGTACAATACAATGAGCAGTTCTTC
CASSVQYNEQFF
>TRBJ2-1|-|TRBV28|16|TRBD2
TGTGCCAGCAGTTTTTGGGCGGGGGGCTCCTACAATGAGCAGTTCTTC
CASSFWAGGSYNEQFF
>TRBJ2-7|-|TRBV4-1|13|TRBD1
TGCGCCAGCAGCCGGACAGGGGTGGACGAGCAGTACTTC
CASSRTGVDEQYF
>TRBJ2-3|-|TRBV2|13|-
TGTGCCAGCAGTGAATTAGCCGGGGATACGCAGTATTTT
CASSELAGDTQYF
>TRBJ2-6|-|TRBV6-6|16|-
TGTGCCAGCACCGACAGGGAGGTGTACGGGGCCAACGTCCTGACTTTC
CASTDREVYGANVLTF
>TRBJ2-7|once|TRBV5-1|16|-
TGCGCCAGCAGCCCCCCCGGGAAGGGGGGGTCCTACGAGCAGTACTTC
CASSPPGKGGSYEQYF
>TRBJ2-3|once|TRBV11-2|15|TRBD2
TGTGCCAGCAGCTCGCTAGCGGGAGATACAGATACGCAGTATTTT
CASSSLAGDTDTQYF
>TRBJ2-7|-|TRBV10-3|13|-
TGTGCCATCAGTGAAGGACAGAACTACGAGCAGTACTTC
CAISEGQNYEQYF
>TRBJ2-3|-|TRBV5-1|16|TRBD2
TGCGCCAGCAGCACAGGACTAGCGGAAGCTGCAGATACGCAGTATTTT
CASSTGLAEAADTQYF
>TRBJ2-1|-|TRBV4-1|13|-
TGCGCCAGCAGCCAAGGTTCCAACAATGAGCAGTTCTTC
CASSQGSNNEQFF
>TRBJ2-6|-|TRBV28|15|-
TGTGCCAGCAGTTTAGGAGGCTCTGGGGCCAACGTCCTGACTTTC
CASSLGGSGANVLTF
>TRBJ2-3|-|TRBV28|15|-
TGTGCCAGCAGTTCCCGGGACTGGAGCACAGATACGCAGTATTTT
CASSSRDWSTDTQYF
>TRBJ1-1|-|TRBV5-4|14|-
TGTGCCAGCAGCTCGAGACAGTTGAACACTGAAGCTTTCTTT
CASSSRQLNTEAFF
>TRBJ2-5|-|TRBV15|15|TRBD1
TGTGCCACCAGCAGACCGGACAGGGGGGAAGAGACCCAGTACTTC
CATSRPDRGEETQYF
>TRBJ2-2|-|TRBV7-7|14|-
TGTGCTAGCAGCTTGACAAGGAACACCGGGGAGCTGTTTTTT
CASSLTRNTGELFF
>TRBJ2-7|-|TRBV6-6|15|TRBD1
TGTGCCAGCAGTTACGCCGGGCAGGGGGCATTCGAGCAGTACTTC
CASSYAGQGAFEQYF
>TRBJ2-3|-|TRBV2|15|-
TGTGCCAGCAGTGAAGGACAGTCTAGCACAGATACGCAGTATTTT
CASSEGQSSTDTQYF
>TRBJ2-3|-|TRBV27|14|TRBD2
TGTGCCAGCCGACTAGCAGCTAGCACAGATACGCAGTATTTT
CASRLAASTDTQYF
>TRBJ1-2|few|TRBV6-6|15|TRBD1
TGTGCCAGCAGCCAGGGGGGACAGGGGAACTATGGCTACACCTTC
CASSQGGQGNYGYTF
>TRBJ2-3|-|TRBV7-2|15|TRBD2
TGTGCCAGCTCTGGAGCGGGAGCGGGAACAGATACGCAGTATTTT
CASSGAGAGTDTQYF
>TRBJ2-5|-|TRBV4-1|13|-
TGCGCCAGCTCCCGATTAGCGTCGGAGACCCAGTACTTC
CASSRLASETQYF
>TRBJ2-4|-|TRBV2|15|TRBD2
TGTGCCAGCAGTGGATCCCAGCGGGGGAAAAACATTCAGTACTTC
CASSGSQRGKNIQYF
>TRBJ2-7|-|TRBV27|14|TRBD2
TGTGCCAGCAGTTACCTAGCGGGACACTACGAGCAGTACTTC
CASSYLAGHYEQYF
>TRBJ2-1|-|TRBV5-1|17|-
TGCGCCAGCAGCTTCCCCCCTGGCGGTCTCCTGAGCAATGAGCAGTTCTTC
CASSFPPGGLLSNEQFF
>TRBJ1-1|-|TRBV5-1|16|TRBD1
TGCGCCAGCAGCTTCACACAGGGGCCCTTGAACACTGAAGCTTTCTTT
CASSFTQGPLNTEAFF
>TRBJ2-1|-|TRBV6-6|15|TRBD1
TGTGCCAGCCTAGATAACAGGGGTTTAGGTAATGAGCAGTTCTTC
CASLDNRGLGNEQFF
>TRBJ1-2|-|TRBV7-2|14|TRBD1
TGTGCCAGCAGCTTAGGGACAGGGAACTATGGCTACACCTTC
CASSLGTGNYGYTF
>TRBJ2-5|-|TRBV25-1|14|-
TGTGCCAGCAGTGGAGGGGGCGCGGGGGAGACCCAGTACTTC
CASSGGGAGETQYF
>TRBJ2-7|-|TRBV19|15|TRBD2
TGTGCCAGTAGTATAGCGGCTAGCGGCTCCTACGAGCAGTACTTC
CASSIAASGSYEQYF
>TRBJ2-7|-|TRBV7-8|14|TRBD1
TGTGCCAGCAGCGAGACAGGGGAGGACTACGAGCAGTACTTC
CASSETGEDYEQYF
>TRBJ2-3|-|TRBV4-1|19|-
TGCGCCAGCAGCCAAGCCTGGGGGCCATCGATAGAGAGCACAGATACGCAGTATTTT
CASSQAWGPSIESTDTQYF
>TRBJ2-7|-|TRBV10-3|14|TRBD2
TGTGCCATCAGTGTCAGGCGGGAGGGGGAGGGGCAGTACTTC
CAISVRREGEGQYF
>TRBJ2-2|few|TRBV19|15|-
TGTGCCAGTAGGCTCTTAGGGGTGAACACCGGGGAGCTGTTTTTT
CASRLLGVNTGELFF
>TRBJ1-5|-|TRBV7-6|14|TRBD1
TGTGCCAGCAGCCCCACAGGGGCTGGGCAGCCCCAGCATTTT
CASSPTGAGQPQHF